The T cell receptor (beta chain) under discussion was sequenced for a study of blood T cell repertoires in COVID-19. Study information: Some COVID-19 samples were acute and others convalescent; all came from the United States, Italy and Spain. T cells, B-cell-depleted T cells, or PBMCs provided the cDNA or gDNA that served as material.

Those enrolled in Seattle joined during active infection and were followed longitudinally afterward. In the source study's methods: Estimates of nucleated cell counts were drawn from the amplification of reference gene primers. TCRdb keeps only in-frame clones here, not all; method: immunoSEQ multiplex PCR. The D gene and trimming were derived from the DNA, and the V and J assignments and clone size from that table. The table has tens of thousands of clones, approximately 92% seen once. The source is an older woman with COVID-19, enrolled during active disease. The sequencing sample was made of peripheral blood.

The CDR3 is CASSMTQGAKNIQYF. CDR3 in DNA: TGTGCCAGTAGTATGACGCAGGGAGCCAAAAACATTCAGTACTTC. The chain uses TRBV19 and TRBJ2-4, with D perhaps TRBD1 (5 bases). Germline CDR1 is LNHDA and CDR2 is SQIVND (reference sequence). The CDR3 contains 15 residues. The V gene lost 3 bases and the J gene lost 0 bases, with 9 bases spanning the gap. The full variable domain, with the rest looked up from reference TRBV19 and TRBJ2-4, is DGGITQSPKYLFRKEGQNVTLSCEQNLNHDAMYWYRQDPGQGLRLIYYSQIVNDFQKGDIAEGYSVSREKKESFPLTVTSAQKNPTAFYLCASSMTQGAKNIQYFGAGTRLSVL.